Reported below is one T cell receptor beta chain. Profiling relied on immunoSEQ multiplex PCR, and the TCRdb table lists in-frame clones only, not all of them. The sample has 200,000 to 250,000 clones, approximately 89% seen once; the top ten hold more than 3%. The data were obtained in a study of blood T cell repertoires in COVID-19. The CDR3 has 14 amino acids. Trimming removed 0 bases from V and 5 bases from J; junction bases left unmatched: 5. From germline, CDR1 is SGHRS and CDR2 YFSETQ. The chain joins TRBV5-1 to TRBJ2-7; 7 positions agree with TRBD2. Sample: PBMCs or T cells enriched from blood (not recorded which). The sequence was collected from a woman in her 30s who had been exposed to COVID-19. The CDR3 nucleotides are TGCGCCAGCAGCTTGGCGGGAGGAATCCACGAGCAGTACTTC. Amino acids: CASSLAGGIHEQYF.